This T cell receptor (beta chain) stems from a study of blood T cell repertoires in COVID-19. TCRdb keeps only in-frame clones here, not all; method: immunoSEQ multiplex PCR. The data show 310,000 or so clones, 65% to 90% seen once. The CDR3 length is 14 residues. In germline, CDR1 is MDHEN, CDR2 SYDVKM. The V end lost 6 bases, the J end lost 4 bases, and 15 bases lay between the germline ends. What was sequenced was PBMCs or T cells enriched from blood (not recorded which). This chain joins TRBV28 and TRBJ1-1, with a tentative D call TRBD1 (6 bases). The source of this sequence is a woman between 18 and 29 years old who had recovered from COVID-19. CDR3: CASSQGGGTTEAFF. The DNA for the CDR3 is TGTGCCAGCAGCCAAGGGGGGGGGACCACTGAAGCTTTCTTT.